The rows below give T cell receptor beta chains drawn from one sample of a study of blood T cell repertoires in COVID-19. TCRdb keeps only in-frame clones here, not all; method: immunoSEQ multiplex PCR. The sample has around 70,000 clones; under 85% are singletons. Sequences were obtained from peripheral blood. The receptors stem from a man aged 65-85 years with acute or convalescent COVID-19. Both conserved end residues are trimmed from each CDR3. Fields, in order: J gene, V gene, CDR3 length, CDR3 protein.

j_gene: TRBJ2-3; v_gene: TRBV6-4; len: 14; CDR3aa: ASSDSSSQGKDTQY
j_gene: TRBJ1-5; v_gene: TRBV6-5; len: 11; CDR3aa: ATSPYGNQPQH
j_gene: TRBJ2-1; v_gene: TRBV4-1; len: 11; CDR3aa: ASSQREYNEQF
j_gene: TRBJ1-2; v_gene: TRBV27; len: 10; CDR3aa: ASREANYGYT
j_gene: TRBJ2-3; v_gene: TRBV3-1/TRBV3-2; len: 13; CDR3aa: ASSSRERGPDTQY
j_gene: TRBJ1-2; v_gene: TRBV5-1; len: 13; CDR3aa: ASSLAGTGFYGYT
j_gene: TRBJ1-1; v_gene: TRBV3-1/TRBV3-2; len: 13; CDR3aa: ASSTRQGRETEAF
j_gene: TRBJ2-6; v_gene: TRBV6-2/TRBV6-3; len: 16; CDR3aa: ASSYPGQGSSGANVLT
j_gene: TRBJ1-1; v_gene: TRBV5-1; len: 12; CDR3aa: ASSLLPAVGEAF
j_gene: TRBJ2-3; v_gene: TRBV7-9; len: 17; CDR3aa: ASSLGYFYGAGDSDTQY
j_gene: TRBJ2-7; v_gene: TRBV27; len: 12; CDR3aa: ASSLSTGSYEQY
j_gene: TRBJ2-7; v_gene: TRBV28; len: 12; CDR3aa: ASSPSGLPYEQY
j_gene: TRBJ1-1; v_gene: TRBV28; len: 12; CDR3aa: ASSYNTGRTEAF
j_gene: TRBJ2-5; v_gene: TRBV2; len: 8; CDR3aa: AGNGETQY
j_gene: TRBJ1-4; v_gene: TRBV2; len: 11; CDR3aa: ASRHPTVEKLF
j_gene: TRBJ1-1; v_gene: TRBV27; len: 14; CDR3aa: ASSLAGQGQNTEAF
j_gene: TRBJ1-2; v_gene: TRBV19; len: 14; CDR3aa: ASSIKGDRLNYGYT
j_gene: TRBJ2-1; v_gene: TRBV5-1; len: 12; CDR3aa: ASSLGGIYNEQF
j_gene: TRBJ1-5; v_gene: TRBV19; len: 13; CDR3aa: ASNPTGSHNQPQH
j_gene: TRBJ2-1; v_gene: TRBV28; len: 12; CDR3aa: ASSFSDRGGEQF
j_gene: TRBJ1-4; v_gene: TRBV9; len: 13; CDR3aa: ASSVIQGAEEKLF
j_gene: TRBJ2-1; v_gene: TRBV6-5; len: 13; CDR3aa: ASSSRDRVHNEQF
j_gene: TRBJ2-3; v_gene: TRBV11-1; len: 12; CDR3aa: ASSQRGGTDTQY
j_gene: TRBJ2-5; v_gene: TRBV25-1; len: 13; CDR3aa: ASTQFGGGRETQY